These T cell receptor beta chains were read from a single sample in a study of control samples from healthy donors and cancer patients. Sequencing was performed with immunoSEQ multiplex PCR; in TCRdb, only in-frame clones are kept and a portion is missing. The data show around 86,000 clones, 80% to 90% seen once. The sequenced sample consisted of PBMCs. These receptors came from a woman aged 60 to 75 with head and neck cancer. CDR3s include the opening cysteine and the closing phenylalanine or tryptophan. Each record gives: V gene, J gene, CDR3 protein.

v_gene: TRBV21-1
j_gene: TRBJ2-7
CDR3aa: CASSKGEGSYEQYF

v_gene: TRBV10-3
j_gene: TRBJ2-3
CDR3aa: CAISGLADKNTDTQYF

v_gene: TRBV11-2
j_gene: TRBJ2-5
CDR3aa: CASSLGQAGPGETQYF

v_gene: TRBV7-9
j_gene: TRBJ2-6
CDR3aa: CASSISGHSGANVLTF

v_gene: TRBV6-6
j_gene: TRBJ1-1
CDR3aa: CASSYGDGWFF

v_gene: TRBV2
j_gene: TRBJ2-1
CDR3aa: CASRYYNEQFF

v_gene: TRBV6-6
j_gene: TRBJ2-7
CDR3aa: CASSYSNLRQYYEQYF

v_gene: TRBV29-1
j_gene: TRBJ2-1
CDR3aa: CSVERGSASSYNEQFF

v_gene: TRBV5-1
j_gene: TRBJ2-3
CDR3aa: CASKLGTPSTDTQYF

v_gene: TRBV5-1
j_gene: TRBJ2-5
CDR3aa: CASSSLGQTETQYF

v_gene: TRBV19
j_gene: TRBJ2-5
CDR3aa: CASSGGPKETQYF

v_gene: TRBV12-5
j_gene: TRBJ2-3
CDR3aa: CASGLGLGDTQYF

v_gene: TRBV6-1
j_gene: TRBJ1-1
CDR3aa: CASSEDLVGVTEAFF

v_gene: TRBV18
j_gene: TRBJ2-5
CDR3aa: CASSPSLAVQETQYF

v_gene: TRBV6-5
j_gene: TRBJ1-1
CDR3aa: CASSSRQGRMNTEAFF

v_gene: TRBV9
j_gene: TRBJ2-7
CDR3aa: CASSVGPTLDEQYF

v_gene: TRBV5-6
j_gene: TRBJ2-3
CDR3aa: CASSLRVSGTDTQYF

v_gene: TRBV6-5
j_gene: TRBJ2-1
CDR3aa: CASSGGGDEQFF

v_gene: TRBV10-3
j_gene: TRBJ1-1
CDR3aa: CAISEGNTEAFF

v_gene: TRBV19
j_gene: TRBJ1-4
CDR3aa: CASSLKEMGEKLFF

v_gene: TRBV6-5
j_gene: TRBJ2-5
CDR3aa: CASRKGTGTETQYF

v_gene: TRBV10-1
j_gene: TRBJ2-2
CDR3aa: CASSDQAANTGELFF

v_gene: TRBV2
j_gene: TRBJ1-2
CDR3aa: CASSEVESGYGYTF

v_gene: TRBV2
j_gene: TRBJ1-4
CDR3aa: CASSRTGRNEKLFF

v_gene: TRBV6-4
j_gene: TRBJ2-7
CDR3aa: CASRGDTEVYEQYF

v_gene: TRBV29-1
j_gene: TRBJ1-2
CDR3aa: CSIKPGGSYGYTF

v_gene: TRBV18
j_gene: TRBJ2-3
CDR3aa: CASSPPSEDTQYF

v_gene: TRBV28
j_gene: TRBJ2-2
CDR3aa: CASRPPWGRPNTGELFF